The sequence of this TCR beta chain was determined in a study of CD8 T cells in ankylosing spondylitis. Notes on the study in general: Blood from ankylosing spondylitis patients appeared to carry a characteristic roughly eight-variant TCR beta motif.

TCRdb re-called the 5' RACE reads with MiXCR, one entry per CDR3 protein. The sample has about 220,000 distinct CDR3 sequences, roughly 25% seen once; the top ten hold approximately 6.6%. As concerns this clonotype: Its matching antigen is unknown.

The sequence derives from a male donor with ankylosing spondylitis or in good health (not recorded which). Sequencing was performed on blood, either unsorted or a sorted T cell fraction (not recorded which).

The CDR3 region is CSATGRPGAGNEQYF. The CDR3 DNA reads as TGCAGTGCTACGGGACGTCCCGGCGCGGGAAACGAGCAGTACTTC. The chain couples TRBV20-1 to TRBJ2-7; D is possibly TRBD2 (6 bases). Germline CDR1 and CDR2: DFQATT and SNEGSKA (reference sequence). The V end was cut by 4 bases, the J end by 5 bases, with 21 bases between. The CDR3 contains 15 residues.